Below are 30 T cell receptor beta chains sequenced from a single sample in a study of T-cell memory formation after mild COVID-19. TCRdb analysed the 5' RACE reads with MiXCR anew, one entry per CDR3 protein. The data hold 150,000 to 200,000 distinct CDR3 sequences, with 15% to 20% observed a single time. Input material: PBMCs or a T cell subset sorted from them (not recorded which). The source is an adult woman who had mild COVID-19 (a few samples of this study predate the infection). Cell type and time point are not known.

This clonotype was counted many times. The V call is TRBV20-1, the J call TRBJ2-7, with TRBD1 matching over 8 bases. The CDR3 runs 16 residues. The junction had 17 bases not matched to a gene; V was cut back by 4 bases and J by 6 bases. CDR1 is DFQATT and CDR2 is SNEGSKA in the germline V gene (reference sequence). The CDR3: CSATGPTRTGSAEQYF. The DNA for the CDR3 is TGCAGTGCTACCGGCCCCACCCGGACAGGGTCAGCCGAGCAGTACTTC.

V is TRBV6-2 or TRBV6-3 and J is TRBJ1-3; D gene uncertain. This CDR3 has 15 residues. Trimming removed 0 bases from V and 0 bases from J, with 6 bases in between. The germline gives CDR1 MNHEY, CDR2 SVGEGT. CDR3 sequence reads: CASSYSWNSGNTIYF. As DNA, the CDR3 is TGTGCCAGCAGTTACTCGTGGAACTCTGGAAACACCATATATTTT.

This clonotype was observed a few times. CDR3 sequence reads: CASSYRTSGGATEQFF. The CDR3 DNA reads TGTGCCAGCAGTTACCGGACTAGCGGGGGGGCGACAGAGCAGTTCTTC. The V and J genes are TRBV6-6 and TRBJ2-1; 15 nucleotides align to TRBD2. The V gene end was trimmed by 2 bases and the J gene end by 10 bases; junction bases not matched to a gene: 6. The CDR3 loop spans 16 amino acids. Germline V gene sequence: CDR1 MNHNY, CDR2 SVGAGI (reference sequence).

This clonotype was detected a few times. The V call is TRBV5-1, the J call TRBJ2-1, with a possible D match to TRBD2 (6 bases). Trimming left V 2 bases short and J 8 bases short, with 20 bases between. The germline CDR1 and CDR2 sequences are SGHRS and YFSETQ. There are 16 residues in the CDR3. The chain's CDR3 is CASSLNSGLSLDEQFF. The DNA for the CDR3 is TGCGCCAGCAGCTTAAACTCCGGACTATCACTGGATGAGCAGTTCTTC.

This clonotype has a handful of counts. The chain links TRBV7-2 to TRBJ2-3, with D tentatively TRBD2 (5 bases). Deletions cut 2 bases from V and 0 bases from J, with 12 bases between. CDR3 length: 16 amino acids. Germline V gene data show CDR1 as SGHTA and CDR2 as FQGNSA. DNA of the CDR3: TGTGCCAGCAGCTTATTGCGGGCGGTTAGCACAGATACGCAGTATTTT. As protein: CASSLLRAVSTDTQYF.

The sample holds a few counts of this clonotype. The gene calls are TRBV5-1 and TRBJ2-1, with 9 bases lining up with TRBD2. Germline CDR1 SGHRS, CDR2 YFSETQ. V trimming: 6 bases; J trimming: 5 bases; junction bases outside the gene matches: 3. CDR3 length: 13 amino acids. DNA of the CDR3: TGCGCCAGCAATAGACTAGCGGACAATGAGCAGTTCTTC. Translating it yields CASNRLADNEQFF.

The table lists this clonotype with a few counts. The chain joins TRBV5-1 to TRBJ2-7, with 8 bases aligning to TRBD1. The trim removed 5 bases at V and 2 bases at J, leaving 12 bases unmatched. The V gene's germline CDR1 is SGHRS and CDR2 YFSETQ. The CDR3 totals 16 residues. CDR3 sequence (DNA): TGCGCCAGCAGAGCCCGCCAGGGGGCGAAGACCTACGAGCAGTACTTC. Protein: CASRARQGAKTYEQYF.

The chain recombines TRBV15 with TRBJ2-3; TRBD2 matches 13 bases. The CDR3 is 20 amino acids. CDR1 and CDR2 (germline): LNHNV, YYDKDF (reference sequence). With V trimmed by 0 bases and J by 1 base, 10 bases remained unmatched. In nucleotides, the CDR3 is TGTGCCACCAGCAGAGATACTAGCGGGGGGGACCCAAGCGGCACAGATACGCAGTATTTT. Its translation: CATSRDTSGGDPSGTDTQYF.

This chain connects TRBV6-5 to TRBJ2-3; no definite D call. Germline CDR1 reads MNHEY; CDR2 reads SVGAGI. The CDR3 contains 14 residues. V was clipped by 8 bases and J by 9 bases, with 21 bases between them. The CDR3 region is CASGAEMGGRTQYF. DNA for the CDR3: TGTGCCAGCGGAGCCGAAATGGGCGGAAGGACGCAGTATTTT.

The rearrangement uses TRBV5-4 and TRBJ2-1, with D possibly TRBD2 on 6 matching bases. Germline V CDR1 and CDR2: SGHNT, YYREEE (reference sequence). The V gene lost 5 bases and the J gene lost 0 bases, with 18 bases spanning the gap. This CDR3 has 17 residues. The CDR3 here is CASSLPGGGGSYNEQFF. Here the CDR3 DNA reads TGTGCCAGCAGTCTGCCCGGGGGAGGAGGCTCCTACAATGAGCAGTTCTTC.

The rearrangement joins TRBV5-1 to TRBJ2-3; a weak D match, TRBD2 (7 bases). V lost 2 bases, J lost 0 bases, and 13 bases lay in between. Germline values: CDR1 SGHRS, CDR2 YFSETQ. The CDR3 has 16 residues. The CDR3 DNA is TGCGCCAGCAGCTTCGGCGGGGGCCCTAGCACAGATACGCAGTATTTT. Encoded protein: CASSFGGGPSTDTQYF.

The chain couples TRBV12-3 or TRBV12-4 to TRBJ1-6, with 10 bases that match TRBD1. There are 15 residues in the CDR3. V gave up 5 bases and J gave up 5 bases; unmatched junction bases: 3. CDR3 region: CASSLGQGDNSPLHF. For the CDR3, the DNA is TGTGCCAGCAGTCTCGGACAGGGGGATAATTCACCCCTCCACTTT.

This clonotype appeared a few times. The rearrangement joins TRBV29-1 to TRBJ2-1, with TRBD1 as a possible D gene (6 bases). The CDR3 is made up of 13 amino acids. CDR1 SQVTM and CDR2 ANQGSEA come from the germline V gene. Deletions cut 6 bases from V and 6 bases from J, with 15 bases between. The DNA for the CDR3 is TGCAGCGTGGAGCTAGGGGGTGGCAATGAGCAGTTCTTC. Its translation is CSVELGGGNEQFF.

This clonotype was seen a few times. This rearrangement joins TRBV2 to TRBJ2-1; TRBD2 matches 9 bases. The CDR3 runs 14 residues. Germline lookup yields CDR1 SNHLY and CDR2 FYNNEI. V was pared by 7 bases and J by 4 bases, with 5 bases of the junction left unmatched. The DNA for the CDR3 is TGTGCCAGCAACAGACTAGCGGATTACAATGAGCAGTTCTTC. This codes for CASNRLADYNEQFF.

This clonotype was counted at least ten times. The genes are TRBV6-6 and TRBJ2-2; 14 bases agree with TRBD2. V shed 7 bases and J 0 bases; nucleotides not matched to a gene: 13. This CDR3 is 20 amino acids long. Germline V CDR1 and CDR2: MNHNY, SVGAGI (reference sequence). CDR3 protein: CASTAQAGLAGGSNTGELFF. The CDR3 DNA follows: TGTGCCAGCACCGCCCAAGCCGGACTAGCGGGGGGTTCGAACACCGGGGAGCTGTTTTTT.

The rearrangement joins TRBV6-5 to TRBJ2-7, with a tentative D call TRBD1 (5 bases). Germline V CDR1 and CDR2: MNHEY, SVGAGI. V was clipped by 8 bases and J by 0 bases, with 11 bases between them. This CDR3 has 13 residues. The CDR3 sequence: CASGRDSSYEQYF. CDR3 bases: TGTGCCAGCGGACGTGACAGCTCCTACGAGCAGTACTTC.

The chain has TRBV5-1 and TRBJ2-3; 11 nucleotides line up with TRBD2. J was trimmed by 2 bases and V by 0 bases; bases with no gene match: 14. The CDR3 runs to 20 residues. Germline V CDR1 and CDR2: SGHRS, YFSETQ. CDR3 protein: CASSLAPSGSGGADTDTQYF. CDR3 nucleotide sequence: TGCGCCAGCAGCTTGGCCCCGAGCGGTAGCGGGGGGGCCGACACAGATACGCAGTATTTT.

This clonotype was detected only a few times. The rearrangement joins TRBV3-1 to TRBJ2-2; 10 bases fit TRBD2. The CDR3 covers 16 residues. Germline V gene data show CDR1 as LGHDT and CDR2 as YNNKEL (reference sequence). V lost 4 bases to trimming and J lost 1 base; unmatched junction nucleotides: 3. The CDR3 protein is CASSPSGGLNTGELFF. Here the CDR3 DNA reads TGTGCCAGCAGCCCTAGCGGGGGCTTGAACACCGGGGAGCTGTTTTTT.

A few counts support this clonotype. The chain employs TRBV5-1 and TRBJ2-3, with 9 bases aligning to TRBD2. The germline gives CDR1 SGHRS, CDR2 YFSETQ. J gave up 5 bases and V 4 bases, and 11 bases lay outside the gene matches. The CDR3 runs 16 residues. Written as DNA, the CDR3 is TGCGCCAGCAGCGGGAATAGCGGGGGCAGACAAGATACGCAGTATTTT. The encoded protein is CASSGNSGGRQDTQYF.

The chain couples TRBV5-5 to TRBJ2-1; 7 bases agree with TRBD1. Looked up from germline, CDR1 is SGHKS and CDR2 is YYEKEE (reference sequence). The length of the CDR3 is 14 residues. The V segment lost 4 bases and the J segment 10 bases; nucleotides outside the gene matches: 11. In DNA form, the CDR3 reads TGTGCCAGCAGCACAACCAACAGGGGACGAGAGCAGTTCTTC. Protein sequence: CASSTTNRGREQFF.

The chain has TRBV29-1 and TRBJ1-1; D gene uncertain. This CDR3 spans 14 amino acids. CDR1 is SQVTM, CDR2 ANQGSEA, per germline. V was cut by 5 bases and J by 5 bases, with 18 bases left in between. The CDR3 sequence is CSVYGDARATEAFF. As DNA, the CDR3 is TGCAGCGTTTATGGAGACGCACGGGCGACTGAAGCTTTCTTT.

The chain employs TRBV14 and TRBJ2-7; the match to TRBD1 covers 8 bases. The CDR3 has 14 amino acids. CDR1 SGHDN and CDR2 FVKESK come from the germline V gene. J gave up 3 bases and V 4 bases, and 5 bases lay outside the gene matches. As DNA, the CDR3 is TGTGCCAGCAGCCCCCAGGGGGCCGGCTACGAGCAGTACTTC. Translated: CASSPQGAGYEQYF.

At least ten counts were recorded for this clonotype. V gene TRBV5-1 combines with J gene TRBJ2-7; 7 bases are a match to TRBD1. Unmatched junction bases numbered 12, after V lost 7 bases and J lost 2 bases. The germline gives CDR1 SGHRS, CDR2 YFSETQ. The CDR3 has 15 amino acids. The CDR3 loop is CASQPNRDSPYEQYF. DNA of the CDR3: TGCGCCAGCCAACCTAACCGGGACAGCCCCTACGAGCAGTACTTC.

V and J are TRBV2 and TRBJ1-2; D gene uncertain. With 1 base removed from V and 8 bases from J, the gap between germline ends came to 8 bases. The CDR3 loop spans 12 amino acids. Germline assignment: CDR1 SNHLY and CDR2 FYNNEI. DNA for the CDR3: TGTGCCAGCAGTGAAGGGTACAACGGCTACACCTTC. This sequence encodes CASSEGYNGYTF. Supplemented by reference TRBV2 and TRBJ1-2, the full variable domain reads EPEVTQTPSHQVTQMGQEVILRCVPISNHLYFYWYRQILGQKVEFLVSFYNNEISEKSEIFDDQFSVERPDGSNFTLKIRSTKLEDSAMYFCASSEGYNGYTFGSGTRLTVV.

V usage is TRBV6-6 and J usage is TRBJ1-5; D not resolved. Between the trimmed V and J ends, which lost 4 bases and 5 bases, there was a span of 12 bases. Germline V CDR1 and CDR2: MNHNY, SVGAGI (reference sequence). The CDR3 has 14 amino acids. The DNA for the CDR3 is TGTGCCAGCAGTTCGCCACGCCCTTATCAGCCCCAGCATTTT. It yields the protein CASSSPRPYQPQHF.

DNA for the CDR3: TGTGCCAGCAGCGTAGGGGGAGACGATGGCTACACCTTC. Amino acids: CASSVGGDDGYTF. This chain uses TRBV9 with TRBJ1-2, with D uncertain. CDR1 is SGDLS and CDR2 is YYNGEE in the germline V gene. V lost 0 bases, J lost 6 bases, and 9 bases lay in between. This CDR3 is 13 amino acids long.

The CDR3 sequence: CASSYGQGAYGYTF. The CDR3 DNA reads TGTGCCAGCAGTTACGGACAGGGGGCGTACGGCTACACCTTC. This sequence joins TRBV6-5 and TRBJ1-2; 11 bases fit TRBD1. J gave up 8 bases and V 2 bases, and 4 bases lay outside the gene matches. This CDR3 has 14 residues. Germline CDR1 and CDR2: MNHEY and SVGAGI.

The chain is built from TRBV7-9 and TRBJ2-3; D uncertain. The CDR3 covers 13 residues. The germline CDR1 and CDR2 sequences are SEHNR and FQNEAQ (reference sequence). Trimming left V 2 bases short and J 3 bases short, with 6 bases between. For the CDR3, the DNA is TGTGCCAGCAGCTTAAGCTTGACAGATACGCAGTATTTT. Protein product: CASSLSLTDTQYF. Variable domain in full (rest from reference TRBV7-9 and TRBJ2-3): DTGVSQNPRHKITKRGQNVTFRCDPISEHNRLYWYRQTLGQGPEFLTYFQNEAQLEKSRLLSDRFSAERPKGSFSTLEIQRTEQGDSAMYLCASSLSLTDTQYFGPGTRLTVL.

The rearrangement uses TRBV5-1 and TRBJ1-1; D call uncertain. The CDR3 spans 13 residues. V dropped 1 base and J dropped 3 bases, with 7 bases sitting between them. CDR1 is SGHRS and CDR2 is YFSETQ in the germline V gene. CDR3 sequence (DNA): TGCGCCAGCAGCTTGTACGGGGACACTGAAGCTTTCTTT. It encodes CASSLYGDTEAFF.

This clonotype was detected a few times. The gene calls are TRBV20-1 and TRBJ2-1; 11 nucleotides line up with TRBD2. This CDR3 comprises 15 residues. The germline CDR1 and CDR2 sequences are DFQATT and SNEGSKA (reference sequence). J lost 7 bases, V lost 4 bases, and 9 bases had no gene match. The CDR3 nucleotides read TGCAGTGCTACGCCACTAGCGGGAGTAAGGAATGAGCAGTTCTTC. Protein sequence: CSATPLAGVRNEQFF.